This TCR beta chain was sequenced during a study of radiation and T cells in renal cell carcinoma. About the research overall: Nephrectomy followed 15 Gy stereotactic body radiation by 4 weeks.

Note on this clone: Its antigen is unidentified.

Germline trimming cut 6 bases from V and 7 bases from J; bases unmatched to any gene: 10. Germline V lookup: CDR1 SQVTM, CDR2 ANQGSEA. The CDR3 spans 13 residues. The repertoire was sequenced with immunoSEQ multiplex PCR; TCRdb's copy has only in-frame clones and lacks some. The data show about 130,000 clones, roughly 90% seen once. Time point here: baseline pretreatment blood. The treatment denotes: 15 Gy SBRT to primary tumor, nephrectomy 4 weeks later. Blood was sampled at baseline, 2 weeks and 4 weeks after SBRT. The patient's renal cell carcinoma had clear cell pathology. General study points: From baseline, blood top tumor clonotypes peaked at 2 weeks post-radiation.

The chain links TRBV29-1 to TRBJ1-2, with 8 bases aligning to TRBD1. The sample was blood, taken from a patient whose treatment included radiotherapy and nephrectomy. The source of this sequence is a woman aged 45 to 65 with renal cell carcinoma. This CDR3 reads CSVTRDRLGGYTF. DNA for the CDR3: TGCAGCGTGACCCGGGACAGGCTGGGTGGCTACACCTTC. Supplemented by reference TRBV29-1 and TRBJ1-2, the full variable domain reads SAVISQKPSRDICQRGTSLTIQCQVDSQVTMMFWYRQQPGQSLTLIATANQGSEATYESGFVIDKFPISRPNLTFSTLTVSNMSPEDSSIYLCSVTRDRLGGYTFGSGTRLTVV.